This T cell receptor (beta chain) was documented in a study of glioma-infiltrating T cells. Regarding the study as a whole: Above-expected tissue-blood divergence occurred in all gliomas, most in low-grade ones.

Amplification of TCR alpha and beta CDR3 regions from RNA used iRepertoire nested multiplex PCR. One entry per CDR3 protein results from TCRdb running MiXCR on the multiplex PCR reads. The sample shows around 130,000 distinct CDR3 sequences, approximately 26% of them seen only once. This clonotype has just a few counts. The antigen is unknown. Trimming shortened V by 6 bases and J by 1 base, and 12 bases separated the two germline ends. The CDR3 is 14 amino acids. CDR1 and CDR2 (germline): MNHEY, SMNVEV (reference sequence). The origin of this receptor is a human donor with low-grade glioma or glioblastoma, undergoing nonglioma brain surgery, or in good health (not recorded which). This rearrangement joins TRBV27 to TRBJ1-1; D may be TRBD1 (5 bases). Material: glioma tissue, nonneoplastic brain tissue, or PBMCs (not recorded which). The CDR3 bases are TGTGCCAGCAGGGGTTGGGGGGGGAACACTGAAGCTTTCTTT. Translated: CASRGWGGNTEAFF.